This is a list of T cell receptor beta chains from one sample in a study of T cell responses to AZD1222 COVID-19 vaccine. Some clones are missing from TCRdb's copy, which holds only in-frame ones; the method was immunoSEQ multiplex PCR. This sample carries some 150,000 clones, approximately 88% of them seen once, and the ten largest clones take roughly 2%. Material: peripheral blood, obtained on day 0 of AZD1222 vaccination. Source of these receptors: an adult in good health. CDR3s include the opening cysteine and the closing phenylalanine or tryptophan. A D gene is named only where the DNA matches it firmly. Rows give clone size only sometimes, using once, few, many, or a class for an expanded clone.

j_call clone_size v_call d_call cdr3_aa cdr3_nt
TRBJ2-7 few TRBV5-1 TRBD1 CASSTDRGTFEQYF TGCGCCAGCAGCACGGACAGGGGAACTTTCGAGCAGTACTTC
TRBJ2-7 few TRBV20-1 . CSASDDISYEQYF TGCAGTGCTAGTGATGACATCTCCTACGAGCAGTACTTC
TRBJ2-1 . TRBV4-3 . CASSHLSGTNEQFF TGCGCCAGCAGCCATTTATCCGGGACAAATGAGCAGTTCTTC
TRBJ1-3 . TRBV12-3/TRBV12-4 . CASSFARGNTIYF TGTGCCAGCAGTTTCGCCAGGGGAAACACCATATATTTT
TRBJ2-2 . TRBV7-2 . CASSLEGSRGELFF TGTGCCAGCAGCTTAGAGGGTAGTCGGGGGGAGCTGTTTTTT
TRBJ1-2 few TRBV6-5 . CATAPRGQGYGYTF TGTGCCACCGCCCCCCGGGGTCAAGGCTATGGCTACACCTTC
TRBJ2-7 . TRBV4-3 TRBD2 CASSQDPTASGPNYF TGCGCCAGCAGCCAAGATCCGACGGCTAGCGGGCCGAATTACTTC
TRBJ2-1 . TRBV28 TRBD2 CASALAGGPKVEQFF TGTGCCAGCGCCTTAGCGGGAGGGCCAAAGGTGGAGCAGTTCTTC
TRBJ2-1 . TRBV9 . CASSVTGDPDHEQFF TGTGCCAGCAGCGTGACGGGAGACCCCGACCATGAGCAGTTCTTC
TRBJ2-1 . TRBV14 TRBD2 CASSQGLAGDPYNEQFF TGTGCCAGCAGCCAGGGACTAGCGGGAGATCCCTACAATGAGCAGTTCTTC